This T cell receptor beta chain was sequenced for a study of T-cell reconstitution after alpha-beta-depleted transplantation in children. About this clonotype itself: Antigen specificity is unknown.

General observations from the study: The study traced high day-60 TCRbeta diversity in some patients to surviving recipient T cells and thymic progenitors. From newly produced T cells came most of the T-cell counts and diversity one year after transplant. As was reported, about two months after transplant, alpha-beta T cells came from several hundred expanded graft clones.

The library targeted TCRbeta and was prepared with unique molecular identifiers. TCRdb re-analysed the PCR reads in MiXCR, keeping a single row per CDR3 protein. The sample includes fewer than 750,000 distinct CDR3 sequences, over 25% of them seen just once. V dropped 8 bases and J dropped 0 bases, with 11 bases sitting between them. Looked up from germline, CDR1 is MNHNS and CDR2 is SASEGT. There are 14 residues in the CDR3. The sample here was PBMCs, taken before TCRalphabeta/CD19-depleted stem cell transplant. The chain carries TRBV6-1 and TRBJ1-3; tentatively, D is TRBD1 (6 bases). This TCR derives from a boy under three years old with Wiskott-Aldrich syndrome, due to receive a stem cell transplant. In DNA form, the CDR3 reads TGTGCCAGCTTAGGACAGAGCTCTGGAAACACCATATATTTT. Its translation: CASLGQSSGNTIYF.